The source of this T cell receptor (beta chain) is a study of T-cell reconstitution after alpha-beta-depleted transplantation in children (dated by TCRdb to the mid-2010s). About the study as a whole: The study quantitatively tracked T-cell immune reconstitution after TCRalphabeta/CD19-depleted allogeneic hematopoietic cell transplantation in children using TCR repertoire profiling.

Library preparation employed PCR. TCRdb lists the instrument as Illumina HiSeq 2500. TCR library preparation used molecular barcoding, with unique molecular identifiers applied to normalize quantification of the TCRbeta repertoire. Starting from the raw public reads, TCRdb applied fastp trimming at Q25, assembled clones with MiXCR and retained in-frame beta chains. Records with the same CDR3 protein are collapsed into one entry carrying the most frequent genes and DNA. The table for this sample lists 500,000 or so distinct CDR3 sequences; 32% of them were counted only once. In total, the top ten clones hold more than 2% of the sample. Cut back by 5 bases and 8 bases, the V and J ends lie 11 bases apart. From cysteine to phenylalanine, the CDR3 is 12 amino acids long. CDR3 DNA only is kept here, 36 bases in frame from base 1. Comment on this clonotype: Its specific antigen is unknown. Qualities for individual bases were not recorded, and no much larger clone is one base off.

The clonotype was recovered from a human donor who donated a stem cell graft to a child with aplastic anemia. This specimen consisted of PBMCs from the stem cell graft donor, obtained from the stem cell graft. The chain joins TRBV12-3 or TRBV12-4 to TRBJ2-3, with a weak D call of TRBD2 (5 bases match). This receptor carries the CDR3 CASSREGGTQYF. The DNA sequence is given as TGTGCCAGCAGTCGAGAAGGAGGTACGCAGTATTTT.